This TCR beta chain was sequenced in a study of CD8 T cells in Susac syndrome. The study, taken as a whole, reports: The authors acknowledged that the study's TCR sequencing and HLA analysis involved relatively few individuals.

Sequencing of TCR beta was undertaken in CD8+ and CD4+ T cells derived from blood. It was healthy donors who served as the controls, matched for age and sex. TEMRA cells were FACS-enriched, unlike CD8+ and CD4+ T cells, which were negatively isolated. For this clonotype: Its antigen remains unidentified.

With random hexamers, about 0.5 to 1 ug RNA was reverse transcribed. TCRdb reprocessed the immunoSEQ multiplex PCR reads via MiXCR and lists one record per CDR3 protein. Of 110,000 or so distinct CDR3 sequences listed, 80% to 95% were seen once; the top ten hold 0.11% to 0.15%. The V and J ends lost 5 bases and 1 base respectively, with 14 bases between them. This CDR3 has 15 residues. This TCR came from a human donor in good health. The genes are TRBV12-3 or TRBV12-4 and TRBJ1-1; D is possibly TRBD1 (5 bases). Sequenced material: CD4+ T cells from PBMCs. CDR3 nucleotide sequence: TGTGCCAGCAGTCTTCAATCGGACAAGAACACTGAAGCTTTCTTT. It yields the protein CASSLQSDKNTEAFF.